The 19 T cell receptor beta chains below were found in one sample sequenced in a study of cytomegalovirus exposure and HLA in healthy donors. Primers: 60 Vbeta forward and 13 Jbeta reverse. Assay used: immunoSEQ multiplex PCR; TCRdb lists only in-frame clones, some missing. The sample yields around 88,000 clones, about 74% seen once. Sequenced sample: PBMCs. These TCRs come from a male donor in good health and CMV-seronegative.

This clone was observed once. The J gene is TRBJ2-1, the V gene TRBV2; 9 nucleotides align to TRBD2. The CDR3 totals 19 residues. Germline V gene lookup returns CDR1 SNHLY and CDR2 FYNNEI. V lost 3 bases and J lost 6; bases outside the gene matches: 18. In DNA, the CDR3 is TGTGCCAGCAGTGAGGGGTTTGGCGGGAGGGAACTAAAATTCAATGAGCAGTTCTTC. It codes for CASSEGFGGRELKFNEQFF.

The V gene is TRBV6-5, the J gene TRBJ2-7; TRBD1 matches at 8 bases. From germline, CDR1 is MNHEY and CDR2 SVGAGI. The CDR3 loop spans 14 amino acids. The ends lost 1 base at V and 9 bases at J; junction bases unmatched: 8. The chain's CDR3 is CASSYFGTGGWQYF. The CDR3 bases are TGTGCCAGCAGTTACTTCGGGACAGGCGGTTGGCAGTACTTC.

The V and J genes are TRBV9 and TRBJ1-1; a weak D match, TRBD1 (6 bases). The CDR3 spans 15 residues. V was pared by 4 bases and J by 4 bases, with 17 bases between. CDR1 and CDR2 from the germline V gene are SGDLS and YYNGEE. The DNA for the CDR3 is TGTGCCAGCAGCCCCGGGACATTAGGGCCCACTGAAGCTTTCTTT. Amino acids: CASSPGTLGPTEAFF.

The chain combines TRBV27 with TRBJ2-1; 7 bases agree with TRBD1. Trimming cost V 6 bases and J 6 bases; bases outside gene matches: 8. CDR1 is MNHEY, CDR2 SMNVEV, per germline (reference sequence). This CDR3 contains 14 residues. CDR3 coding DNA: TGTGCCAGCAGAACAGGGGCCACCCCCAATGAGCAGTTCTTC. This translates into CASRTGATPNEQFF.

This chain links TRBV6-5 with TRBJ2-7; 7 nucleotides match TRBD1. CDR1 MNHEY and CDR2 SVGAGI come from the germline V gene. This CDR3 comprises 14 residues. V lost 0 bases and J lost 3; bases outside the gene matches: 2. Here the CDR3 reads CASSYSAGGYEQYF. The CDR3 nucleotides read TGTGCCAGCAGTTACTCAGCAGGGGGCTACGAGCAGTACTTC.

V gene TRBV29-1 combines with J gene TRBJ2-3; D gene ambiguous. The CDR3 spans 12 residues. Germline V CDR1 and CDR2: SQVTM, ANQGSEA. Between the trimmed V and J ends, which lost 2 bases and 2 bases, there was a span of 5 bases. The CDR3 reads CSVERDTDTQYF. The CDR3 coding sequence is TGCAGCGTTGAACGAGACACAGATACGCAGTATTTT.

CDR3 bases: TGTGCCAGCAGTCTAGCGGGAGGGCCGATGAATGAGCAGTTCTTC. Translating gives CASSLAGGPMNEQFF. This rearrangement joins TRBV6-4 to TRBJ2-1; 12 bases are shared with TRBD2. This CDR3 has 15 amino acids. The germline V gene has CDR1 MRHNA and CDR2 SNTAGT. With V trimmed by 5 bases and J by 7 bases, 6 bases remained unmatched.

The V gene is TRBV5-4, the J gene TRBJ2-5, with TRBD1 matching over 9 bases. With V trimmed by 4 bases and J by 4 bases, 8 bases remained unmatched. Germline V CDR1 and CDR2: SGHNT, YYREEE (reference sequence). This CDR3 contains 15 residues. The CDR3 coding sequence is TGTGCCAGCAGCGGAAACAGGGGGCCGGCAGAGACCCAGTACTTC. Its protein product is CASSGNRGPAETQYF.

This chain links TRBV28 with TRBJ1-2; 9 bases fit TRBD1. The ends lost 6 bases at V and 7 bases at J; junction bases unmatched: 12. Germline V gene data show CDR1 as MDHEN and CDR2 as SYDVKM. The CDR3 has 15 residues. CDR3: CASSVMGQGIGGYTF. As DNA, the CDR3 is TGTGCCAGCAGCGTGATGGGACAGGGTATAGGTGGCTACACCTTC.

The chain's CDR3 is CASSTRRREDYEQYF. For the CDR3, the DNA is TGTGCCAGCAGTACACGCCGGCGGGAGGACTACGAGCAGTACTTC. This rearrangement joins TRBV27 to TRBJ2-7; 8 bases are a match to TRBD2. V trimming: 5 bases; J trimming: 3 bases; junction bases outside the gene matches: 9. The CDR3 totals 15 residues. The V gene's germline CDR1 is MNHEY and CDR2 SMNVEV (reference sequence).

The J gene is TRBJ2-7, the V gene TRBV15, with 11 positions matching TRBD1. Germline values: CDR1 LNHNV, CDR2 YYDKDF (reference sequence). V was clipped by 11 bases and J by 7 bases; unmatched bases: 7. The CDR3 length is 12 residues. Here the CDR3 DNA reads TGTGCCGCCGGGACAGGGGGAGGTGAGCAGTACTTC. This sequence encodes CAAGTGGGEQYF.

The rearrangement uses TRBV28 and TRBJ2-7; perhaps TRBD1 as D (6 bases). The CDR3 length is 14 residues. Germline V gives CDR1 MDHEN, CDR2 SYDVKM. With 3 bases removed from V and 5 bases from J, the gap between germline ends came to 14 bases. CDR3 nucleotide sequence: TGTGCCAGCAGTTTGCCAGGGGACCAGGACGAGCAGTACTTC. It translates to CASSLPGDQDEQYF.

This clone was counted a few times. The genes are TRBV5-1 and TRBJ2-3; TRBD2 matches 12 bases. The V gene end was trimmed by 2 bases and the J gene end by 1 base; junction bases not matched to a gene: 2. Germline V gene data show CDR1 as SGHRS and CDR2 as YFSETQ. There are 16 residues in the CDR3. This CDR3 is CASSFGLAGRTDTQYF. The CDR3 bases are TGCGCCAGCAGCTTTGGACTAGCGGGACGCACAGATACGCAGTATTTT.

This CDR3 is CASSGGREVKNIQYF. In nucleotides, the CDR3 is TGTGCCAGTAGTGGCGGGAGGGAGGTCAAAAACATTCAGTACTTC. This sequence joins TRBV19 and TRBJ2-4; 9 bases line up with TRBD2. V gave up 5 bases and J gave up 3 bases; unmatched junction bases: 5. Germline CDR1 LNHDA, CDR2 SQIVND (reference sequence). This CDR3 has 15 residues.

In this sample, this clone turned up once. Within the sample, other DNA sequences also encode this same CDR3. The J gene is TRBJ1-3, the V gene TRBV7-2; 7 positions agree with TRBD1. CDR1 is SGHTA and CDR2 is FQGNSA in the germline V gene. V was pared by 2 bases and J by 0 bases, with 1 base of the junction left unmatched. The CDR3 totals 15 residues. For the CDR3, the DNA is TGTGCCAGCAGCTTAAACAGGGGCTCTGGAAACACCATATATTTT. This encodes CASSLNRGSGNTIYF.

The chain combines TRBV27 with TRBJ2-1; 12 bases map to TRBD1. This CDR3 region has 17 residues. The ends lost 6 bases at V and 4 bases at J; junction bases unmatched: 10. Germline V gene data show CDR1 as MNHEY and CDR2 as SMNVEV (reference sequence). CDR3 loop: CASRHRDRGLSYNEQFF. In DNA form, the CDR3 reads TGTGCCAGCAGACACCGGGACAGGGGGCTTTCGTACAATGAGCAGTTCTTC.

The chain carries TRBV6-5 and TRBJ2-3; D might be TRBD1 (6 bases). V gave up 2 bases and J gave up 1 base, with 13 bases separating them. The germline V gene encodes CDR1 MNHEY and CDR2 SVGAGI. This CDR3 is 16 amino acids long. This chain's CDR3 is CASSYGTGSRTDTQYF. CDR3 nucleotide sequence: TGTGCCAGCAGTTACGGAACAGGGAGCCGCACAGATACGCAGTATTTT.

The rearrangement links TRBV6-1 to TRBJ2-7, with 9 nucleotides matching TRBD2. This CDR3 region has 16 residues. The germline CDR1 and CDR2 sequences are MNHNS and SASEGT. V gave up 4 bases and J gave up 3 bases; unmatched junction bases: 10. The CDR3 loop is CASSVLLAGPFYEQYF. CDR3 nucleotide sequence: TGTGCCAGCAGTGTGCTGCTAGCGGGACCCTTCTACGAGCAGTACTTC.

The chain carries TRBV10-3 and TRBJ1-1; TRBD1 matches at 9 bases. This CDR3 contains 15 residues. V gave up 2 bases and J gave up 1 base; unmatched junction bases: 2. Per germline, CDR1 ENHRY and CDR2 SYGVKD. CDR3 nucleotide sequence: TGTGCCATCAGTGAGCTGACAGGGGGGAACACTGAAGCTTTCTTT. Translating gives CAISELTGGNTEAFF.